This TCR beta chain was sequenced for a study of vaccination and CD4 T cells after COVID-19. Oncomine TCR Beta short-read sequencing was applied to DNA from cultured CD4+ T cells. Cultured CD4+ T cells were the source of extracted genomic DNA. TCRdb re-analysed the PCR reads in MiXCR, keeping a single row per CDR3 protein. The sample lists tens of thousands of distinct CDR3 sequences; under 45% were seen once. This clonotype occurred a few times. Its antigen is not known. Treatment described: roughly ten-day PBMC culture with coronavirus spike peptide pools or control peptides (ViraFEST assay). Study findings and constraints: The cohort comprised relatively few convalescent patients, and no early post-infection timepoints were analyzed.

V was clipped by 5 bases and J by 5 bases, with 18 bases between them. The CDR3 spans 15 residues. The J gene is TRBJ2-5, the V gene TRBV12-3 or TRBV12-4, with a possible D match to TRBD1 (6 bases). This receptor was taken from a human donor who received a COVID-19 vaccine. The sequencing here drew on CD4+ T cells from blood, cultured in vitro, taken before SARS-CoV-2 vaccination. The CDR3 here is CASSKSGTRGETQYF. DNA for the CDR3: TGTGCCAGCAGTAAATCCGGGACACGCGGGGAGACCCAGTACTTC.